This is a list of T cell receptor beta chains from one sample in a study of post-analysis software for immune sequencing data. From the PCR reads, TCRdb called clonotypes with MiXCR, one entry per CDR3 protein. Among about 810,000 distinct CDR3 sequences listed, under 70% were seen once. The sample was blood. The receptors were gathered from a girl aged 5 to 17 with multiple sclerosis. Each CDR3 is given with its conserved first and last residue.

j_gene: TRBJ2-5
v_gene: TRBV29-1
CDR3aa: CSVRGRGLGETQYF

j_gene: TRBJ1-2
v_gene: TRBV5-1
CDR3aa: CASSQSQGARVRGGYTF

j_gene: TRBJ2-3
v_gene: TRBV20-1
CDR3aa: CSARDESSGTDTQYF

j_gene: TRBJ2-7
v_gene: TRBV20-1
CDR3aa: CSAFGQFESYEQYF

j_gene: .
v_gene: TRBV5-1
CDR3aa: CASSPNRPDREGDEQYF

j_gene: TRBJ2-1
v_gene: TRBV20-1
CDR3aa: CSARDMGRSSYNEQFF

j_gene: TRBJ2-3
v_gene: TRBV7-9
CDR3aa: CASSLFPDKGTDTQYF

j_gene: TRBJ2-5
v_gene: TRBV5-1
CDR3aa: CASGGGFLQETQYF

j_gene: TRBJ2-3
v_gene: TRBV15
CDR3aa: CATSRGTGTRRTDTQYF

j_gene: TRBJ1-4
v_gene: TRBV12-3/TRBV12-4
CDR3aa: CASSTGRAGGITNEKRFF

j_gene: TRBJ2-7
v_gene: TRBV6-5
CDR3aa: CASSRTGTSGPLEQYF

j_gene: TRBJ2-1
v_gene: TRBV2
CDR3aa: CASSPDRGNEQFF

j_gene: TRBJ2-1
v_gene: TRBV7-3
CDR3aa: CASSPLGGSRVNEQFF

j_gene: TRBJ1-1
v_gene: TRBV29-1
CDR3aa: CSTGTSRNTEAFF

j_gene: TRBJ2-7
v_gene: TRBV20-1
CDR3aa: CSARDRGLAGAYEQYF

j_gene: TRBJ2-5
v_gene: TRBV7-6
CDR3aa: CASSLFGERQETQYF

j_gene: TRBJ2-4
v_gene: TRBV12-3/TRBV12-4
CDR3aa: CASSSPRLDKNIQYF

j_gene: TRBJ2-1
v_gene: TRBV9
CDR3aa: CASSVRGLVSDNEQFF

j_gene: TRBJ2-7
v_gene: TRBV7-6
CDR3aa: CASSFRGGQEQYF

j_gene: TRBJ2-1
v_gene: TRBV7-2
CDR3aa: CASSPVGYNEQFF

j_gene: TRBJ1-2
v_gene: TRBV6-6
CDR3aa: CASSPRGEGYGYTF

j_gene: TRBJ2-5
v_gene: TRBV7-9
CDR3aa: CASRRGGLVETQYF

j_gene: TRBJ1-6
v_gene: TRBV12-3/TRBV12-4
CDR3aa: CASSPYSGTGVGSYNSPLHF

j_gene: TRBJ2-1
v_gene: TRBV7-8
CDR3aa: CASSKIALSYNEQFF

j_gene: TRBJ2-7
v_gene: TRBV5-1
CDR3aa: CASRSRDRGYEQYF

j_gene: TRBJ1-3
v_gene: TRBV30
CDR3aa: CAWSVVESGNTIYF

j_gene: TRBJ1-2
v_gene: TRBV15
CDR3aa: CATSSITGEEYGYTF

j_gene: TRBJ2-3
v_gene: TRBV5-1
CDR3aa: CASSKTSGAVTDTQYF

j_gene: TRBJ1-2
v_gene: TRBV12-3/TRBV12-4
CDR3aa: CASSLVADYGYTF

j_gene: TRBJ1-2
v_gene: TRBV10-3
CDR3aa: CAISESGGHGDGYTF

j_gene: TRBJ1-1
v_gene: TRBV5-1
CDR3aa: CASSLDLKTEAFF

j_gene: TRBJ2-1
v_gene: TRBV7-9
CDR3aa: CASSPYPGLAGNEQFF

j_gene: .
v_gene: TRBV25-1
CDR3aa: CATGRELAGDEQYF

j_gene: TRBJ2-3
v_gene: TRBV7-9
CDR3aa: CASRTSGNADTQYF

j_gene: TRBJ2-3
v_gene: TRBV20-1
CDR3aa: CSARDPLAGVTDTQYF

j_gene: TRBJ2-1
v_gene: TRBV6-5
CDR3aa: CASSYSTSGKDEQFF

j_gene: TRBJ2-7
v_gene: TRBV3-1
CDR3aa: CASSQEPGISYEQYF

j_gene: TRBJ1-2
v_gene: TRBV5-6
CDR3aa: CTSSPGTGGDGYTF

j_gene: TRBJ2-1
v_gene: TRBV15
CDR3aa: CATSIPLSYNEQFF

j_gene: TRBJ2-1
v_gene: TRBV21-1
CDR3aa: CASSKAERGLAGRPFSTNEQFF

j_gene: TRBJ1-5
v_gene: TRBV7-9
CDR3aa: CASSLGPRGFGNQPQHF

j_gene: TRBJ2-5
v_gene: TRBV25-1
CDR3aa: CASSGLAGNQETQYF

j_gene: .
v_gene: TRBV14
CDR3aa: CASSHGTYYEQYF